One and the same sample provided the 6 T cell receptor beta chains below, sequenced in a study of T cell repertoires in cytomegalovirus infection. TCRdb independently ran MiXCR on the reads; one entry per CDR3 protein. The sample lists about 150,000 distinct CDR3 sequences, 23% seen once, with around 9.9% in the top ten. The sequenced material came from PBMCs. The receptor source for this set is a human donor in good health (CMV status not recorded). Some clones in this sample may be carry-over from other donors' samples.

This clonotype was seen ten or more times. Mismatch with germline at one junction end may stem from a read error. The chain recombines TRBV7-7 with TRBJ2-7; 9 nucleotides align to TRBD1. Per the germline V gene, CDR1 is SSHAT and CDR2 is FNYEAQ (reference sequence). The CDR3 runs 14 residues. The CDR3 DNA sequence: TGTGCTAGCAGCTTCGACAGGGGGGCCTACGAGCAGTACTTC. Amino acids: CASSFDRGAYEQYF.

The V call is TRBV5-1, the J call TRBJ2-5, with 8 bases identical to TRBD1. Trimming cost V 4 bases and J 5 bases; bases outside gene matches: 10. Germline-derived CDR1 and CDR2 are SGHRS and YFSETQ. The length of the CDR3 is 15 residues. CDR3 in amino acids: CASSLTSGGGETQYF. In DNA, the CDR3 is TGCGCCAGCAGCCTAACATCAGGGGGCGGCGAGACCCAGTACTTC.

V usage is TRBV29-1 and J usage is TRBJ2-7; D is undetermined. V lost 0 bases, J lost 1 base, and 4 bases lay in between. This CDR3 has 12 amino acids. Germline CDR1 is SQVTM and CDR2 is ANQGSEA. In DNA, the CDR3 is TGCAGCGTTGAAGATATTTCCTACGAGCAGTACTTC. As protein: CSVEDISYEQYF.

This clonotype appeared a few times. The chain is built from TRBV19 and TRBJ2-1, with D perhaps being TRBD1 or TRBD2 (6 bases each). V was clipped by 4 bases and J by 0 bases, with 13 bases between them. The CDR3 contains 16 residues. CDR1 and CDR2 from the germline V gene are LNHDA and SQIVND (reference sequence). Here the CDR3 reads CASSTVADSSYNEQFF. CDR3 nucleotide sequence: TGTGCCAGTAGTACCGTAGCGGACAGCTCCTACAATGAGCAGTTCTTC.

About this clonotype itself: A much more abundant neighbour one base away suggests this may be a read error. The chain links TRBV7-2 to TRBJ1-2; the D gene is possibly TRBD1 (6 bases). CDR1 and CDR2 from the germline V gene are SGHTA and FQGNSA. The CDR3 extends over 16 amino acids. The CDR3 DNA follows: TGTGCCAGCAGCTTAGACGGACAGTCAAATCTCTATGGCTACATCTTC. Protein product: CASSLDGQSNLYGYIF.

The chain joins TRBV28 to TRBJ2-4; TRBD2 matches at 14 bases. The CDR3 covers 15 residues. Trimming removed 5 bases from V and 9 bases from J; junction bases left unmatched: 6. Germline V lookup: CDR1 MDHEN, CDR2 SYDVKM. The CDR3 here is CASSPGLAGEVIQYF. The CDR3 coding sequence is TGTGCCAGCAGTCCGGGACTAGCGGGAGAAGTCATTCAGTACTTC.